These 28 T cell receptor beta chains were sequenced from one sample in a study of shared clonotypes between healthy human individuals. Some clones are missing from TCRdb's copy, which holds only in-frame ones; the method was immunoSEQ multiplex PCR. The table lists about 2.1 million clones, around 93% of them singletons. The naive CD8 subset, CD45RO-negative cells positively selected for CCR7, excluded terminally differentiated effector memory CD45RA+ cells. Material: naive CD8+ T cells from PBMCs. Receptors originate from a man in his late teens or twenties in good health. Some clones in this sample may be carry-over from other donors' samples.

Comments on this clone: The same CDR3 also results from other DNA sequences found in this sample. The rearrangement joins TRBV27 to TRBJ1-1; TRBD1 is a possible D gene (5 bases). V was shortened by 6 bases and J by 0 bases, with 8 bases between the two germline ends. Germline V gene sequence: CDR1 MNHEY, CDR2 SMNVEV (reference sequence). The CDR3 consists of 13 residues. The CDR3 bases are TGTGCCAGCAGGGGGCTAATGAACACTGAAGCTTTCTTT. Amino acid sequence: CASRGLMNTEAFF.

This chain joins TRBV10-2 and TRBJ1-1; D not resolved. The V and J ends lost 11 bases and 8 bases respectively, with 15 bases between them. The CDR3 contains 11 residues. Looked up from germline, CDR1 is WSHSY and CDR2 is SAAADI. The CDR3 spells CASQDYGEAFF. Here the CDR3 DNA reads TGCGCCTCCCAGGACTATGGAGAAGCTTTCTTT.

This chain connects TRBV14 to TRBJ2-2; D uncertain. CDR3 length: 14 residues. CDR1 is SGHDN, CDR2 FVKESK, per germline. The V and J ends lost 4 bases and 1 base respectively, with 7 bases between them. CDR3 region: CASSRDKNTGELFF. The CDR3 DNA follows: TGTGCCAGCAGCCGAGACAAGAACACCGGGGAGCTGTTTTTT.

This rearrangement joins TRBV29-1 to TRBJ2-7; 11 nucleotides agree with TRBD2. Germline V gene data show CDR1 as SQVTM and CDR2 as ANQGSEA. With V trimmed by 1 base and J by 0 bases, 11 bases remained unmatched. The CDR3 length is 18 residues. The CDR3 loop reads CSVEGSGLAGLPSYEQYF. The CDR3 coding sequence is TGCAGCGTTGAAGGTTCAGGACTAGCGGGTCTTCCCTCCTACGAGCAGTACTTC.

Concerning this clone itself: This sample includes further DNA sequences coding for the same CDR3. The chain combines TRBV27 with TRBJ2-1; D is undetermined. This CDR3 has 13 residues. In germline, CDR1 is MNHEY, CDR2 SMNVEV (reference sequence). V was trimmed by 1 base and J by 4 bases, leaving 5 bases between them. The CDR3: CASSLFRYNEQFF. Written as DNA, the CDR3 is TGTGCCAGCAGTTTATTCAGGTACAATGAGCAGTTCTTC.

CDR3 coding DNA: TGTGCCAGCAGCTCCAGGATCCGGGACAAGAAACCGACTAACTATGGCTACACCTTC. Protein sequence: CASSSRIRDKKPTNYGYTF. The gene calls are TRBV5-5 and TRBJ1-2, with D perhaps matching TRBD1 (6 bases). In germline, CDR1 is SGHKS, CDR2 YYEKEE (reference sequence). This CDR3 has 19 residues. The ends were cut back, 3 bases at V and 0 bases at J, with 24 bases in the middle. The full variable domain, rest sourced from reference TRBV5-5 and TRBJ1-2, is DAGVTQSPTHLIKTRGQQVTLRCSPISGHKSVSWYQQVLGQGPQFIFQYYEKEERGRGNFPDRFSARQFPNYSSELNVNALLLGDSALYLCASSSRIRDKKPTNYGYTFGSGTRLTVV.

In DNA, the CDR3 is TGCGCCAGCAGCCAAGAGGGGGCGGGGCCTTTCGATGAGCAGTTCTTC. Its translation: CASSQEGAGPFDEQFF. The rearrangement joins TRBV4-1 to TRBJ2-1; D is possibly TRBD1 or TRBD2 (6 bases each). Trimming took 0 bases from V and 8 from J, leaving 17 bases between them. Germline V gene lookup returns CDR1 MGHRA and CDR2 YSYEKL. The CDR3 runs 16 residues.

The chain recombines TRBV28 with TRBJ1-4, with a weak D call TRBD1 (5 bases). Germline V lookup: CDR1 MDHEN, CDR2 SYDVKM. V was pared by 6 bases and J by 2 bases, with 16 bases between. The CDR3 consists of 16 residues. For the CDR3, the DNA is TGTGCCAGCAGGATATGGGGGGGTCAGACTAATGAAAAACTGTTTTTT. Its protein is CASRIWGGQTNEKLFF.

J is TRBJ1-1 and V is TRBV4-1; 7 nucleotides agree with TRBD1. The CDR3 spans 13 residues. CDR1 and CDR2 from the germline V gene are MGHRA and YSYEKL. V dropped 2 bases and J dropped 10; count of bases not matched to a gene: 7. The CDR3 DNA follows: TGCGCCAGCAGCCAAATTACAGGGGCGGCAGCTTTCTTT. It is translated as CASSQITGAAAFF.

J is TRBJ2-2 and V is TRBV13; no definite D call. V was trimmed by 3 bases and J by 1 base, leaving 9 bases between them. CDR3 length equals 15 residues. The germline CDR1 and CDR2 sequences are PRHDT and FYEKMQ (reference sequence). CDR3 sequence reads: CASSLIGGNTGELFF. The CDR3 DNA sequence: TGTGCCAGCAGCTTGATAGGCGGGAACACCGGGGAGCTGTTTTTT.

The gene calls are TRBV9 and TRBJ1-5; D may be TRBD1 (5 bases). Germline CDR1 is SGDLS and CDR2 is YYNGEE. V was clipped by 3 bases and J by 1 base, with 14 bases between them. The CDR3 extends over 16 amino acids. The DNA for the CDR3 is TGTGCCAGCAGCGCTGGGGCCTCCGGGAGCAATCAGCCCCAGCATTTT. As protein: CASSAGASGSNQPQHF.

This clone is a singleton in its sample. CDR3 coding DNA: TGTGCCTGGGAACAGGGCGCTGGGGCCAACGTCCTGACTTTC. Protein: CAWEQGAGANVLTF. The V call is TRBV30, the J call TRBJ2-6; maybe TRBD1 (6 bases). Germline CDR1 reads GTSNPN; CDR2 reads SVGIG (reference sequence). The CDR3 loop spans 14 amino acids. V was pared by 5 bases and J by 2 bases, with 10 bases between.

This chain joins TRBV5-6 and TRBJ1-6; no firm D call. The V end lost 1 base, the J end lost 6 bases, and 14 bases lay between the germline ends. Germline V lookup: CDR1 SGHDT, CDR2 YYEEEE. The CDR3 runs to 16 residues. This chain's CDR3 is CASSLSPRALNSPLHF. For the CDR3, the DNA is TGTGCCAGCAGCTTGTCCCCCAGAGCCCTTAATTCACCCCTCCACTTT.

This clone appeared once. This sequence joins TRBV28 and TRBJ2-7; 7 bases fit TRBD1. This CDR3 has 15 residues. Germline lookup yields CDR1 MDHEN and CDR2 SYDVKM. Trimming cost V 2 bases and J 4 bases; bases outside gene matches: 8. The CDR3 coding sequence is TGTGCCAGCAGTTTACCCCGGGACAGAAAATACGAGCAGTACTTC. Protein sequence: CASSLPRDRKYEQYF. The complete variable domain, with remaining parts taken from reference TRBV28 and TRBJ2-7, reads DVKVTQSSRYLVKRTGEKVFLECVQDMDHENMFWYRQDPGLGLRLIYFSYDVKMKEKGDIPEGYSVSREKKERFSLILESASTNQTSMYLCASSLPRDRKYEQYFGPGTRLTVT.

This chain joins TRBV5-5 and TRBJ2-3; 9 bases fit TRBD1. J was trimmed by 1 base and V by 4 bases; bases with no gene match: 10. CDR1 and CDR2 (germline): SGHKS, YYEKEE (reference sequence). This CDR3 region has 17 residues. The chain's CDR3 is CASSPVPRDRGTDTQYF. The CDR3 DNA reads as TGTGCCAGCAGCCCCGTACCCCGGGACAGGGGCACAGATACGCAGTATTTT. The variable domain in full, with the rest retrieved from reference TRBV5-5 and TRBJ2-3, is DAGVTQSPTHLIKTRGQQVTLRCSPISGHKSVSWYQQVLGQGPQFIFQYYEKEERGRGNFPDRFSARQFPNYSSELNVNALLLGDSALYLCASSPVPRDRGTDTQYFGPGTRLTVL.

The V and J genes are TRBV19 and TRBJ2-2, with 7 bases identical to TRBD2. The CDR3 has 14 amino acids. Germline V gene sequence: CDR1 LNHDA, CDR2 SQIVND (reference sequence). V was clipped by 5 bases and J by 6 bases; unmatched bases: 6. The CDR3: CASSDGGSPGELFF. In nucleotides, the CDR3 is TGTGCCAGTAGTGACGGGGGGTCACCCGGGGAGCTGTTTTTT.

This sequence joins TRBV28 and TRBJ2-7; D remains ambiguous. The CDR3 has 16 residues. V gave up 2 bases and J gave up 0 bases, with 14 bases separating them. Germline-derived CDR1 and CDR2 are MDHEN and SYDVKM. The CDR3 nucleotides are TGTGCCAGCAGTTTACTTCGGGCAGCGAGCTCCTACGAGCAGTACTTC. This translates into CASSLLRAASSYEQYF.

The chain is built from TRBV19 and TRBJ1-5; D not certain. Trimming took 2 bases from V and 3 from J, leaving 17 bases between them. CDR1 is LNHDA and CDR2 is SQIVND in the germline V gene (reference sequence). This CDR3 spans 17 amino acids. The CDR3 sequence is CASSIIPRPRDNQPQHF. As DNA, the CDR3 is TGTGCCAGTAGTATAATCCCCAGGCCCCGGGACAATCAGCCCCAGCATTTT.

This clone was seen once. The chain combines TRBV5-4 with TRBJ1-2; D gene unclear. The CDR3 consists of 14 residues. Per the germline V gene, CDR1 is SGHNT and CDR2 is YYREEE (reference sequence). The V end lost 4 bases, the J end lost 4 bases, and 14 bases lay between the germline ends. The CDR3 protein is CASSDPGKGYGYTF. CDR3 DNA sequence: TGTGCCAGCAGCGATCCGGGCAAGGGCTATGGCTACACCTTC. Full variable domain (rest looked up from reference TRBV5-4 and TRBJ1-2): ETGVTQSPTHLIKTRGQQVTLRCSSQSGHNTVSWYQQALGQGPQFIFQYYREEENGRGNFPPRFSGLQFPNYSSELNVNALELDDSALYLCASSDPGKGYGYTFGSGTRLTVV.

This clone was observed a single time. This sequence joins TRBV9 and TRBJ2-7, with 7 bases matching TRBD1. This CDR3 is 14 amino acids long. With 4 bases clipped from V and 2 bases from J, the junction kept 6 bases outside the gene matches. Germline lookup yields CDR1 SGDLS and CDR2 YYNGEE. The CDR3 loop is CASSKGGSTYEQYF. The CDR3 DNA sequence: TGTGCCAGCAGCAAAGGGGGCAGTACCTACGAGCAGTACTTC.

This clone was found a few times. The V call is TRBV9, the J call TRBJ1-2; D is undetermined. The V end lost 0 bases, the J end lost 5 bases, and 11 bases lay between the germline ends. This CDR3 contains 14 residues. The germline V gene has CDR1 SGDLS and CDR2 YYNGEE. The CDR3 nucleotides are TGTGCCAGCAGCGTAGCCCCCTCCAGTTATGGCTACACCTTC. It yields the protein CASSVAPSSYGYTF.

This chain links TRBV7-8 with TRBJ1-5; the D gene is possibly TRBD1 (5 bases). The length of the CDR3 is 15 residues. Trimming took off 1 base at V and 6 bases at J, with 13 bases between the two ends. Looked up from germline, CDR1 is SGHVS and CDR2 is FQNEAQ. The CDR3 loop is CASSLGGRGSQPQHF. Here the CDR3 DNA reads TGTGCCAGCAGCTTAGGGGGGAGGGGAAGTCAGCCCCAGCATTTT. The complete variable domain, with remaining parts taken from reference TRBV7-8 and TRBJ1-5, reads GAGVSQSPRYKVAKRGQDVALRCDPISGHVSLFWYQQALGQGPEFLTYFQNEAQLDKSGLPSDRFFAERPEGSVSTLKIQRTQQEDSAVYLCASSLGGRGSQPQHFGDGTRLSIL.

This chain links TRBV10-3 with TRBJ2-1, with D possibly being TRBD2 (6 bases). This CDR3 spans 16 amino acids. The germline CDR1 and CDR2 sequences are ENHRY and SYGVKD. V was shortened by 3 bases and J by 8 bases, with 20 bases between the two germline ends. CDR3 region: CAISEGIGREFDEQFF. The CDR3 coding sequence is TGTGCCATCAGTGAAGGGATCGGCCGGGAGTTCGATGAGCAGTTCTTC.

The chain is built from TRBV7-2 and TRBJ1-2; D might be TRBD1 (6 bases). The germline CDR1 and CDR2 sequences are SGHTA and FQGNSA. This CDR3 is built from 15 residues. Trimming removed 0 bases at V and 5 bases at J, with 13 bases between. In DNA form, the CDR3 reads TGTGCCAGCAGCTTAGCCTCCAGGGGCCTATATGGCTACACCTTC. Translating gives CASSLASRGLYGYTF.

The J gene is TRBJ1-1, the V gene TRBV27; D gene unclear. Germline values: CDR1 MNHEY, CDR2 SMNVEV (reference sequence). V lost 0 bases to trimming and J lost 4 bases, with 12 bases between them. The CDR3 length is 15 residues. The CDR3 nucleotides are TGTGCCAGCAGTTTATCTGGGATAGGAGCCACTGAAGCTTTCTTT. Amino acids: CASSLSGIGATEAFF.

The chain joins TRBV30 to TRBJ1-5; D possibly corresponds to TRBD1 (6 bases). The CDR3 is made up of 14 amino acids. V lost 1 base and J 6 bases, leaving 13 bases between the germline ends. Germline assignment: CDR1 GTSNPN and CDR2 SVGIG (reference sequence). CDR3 nucleotides: TGTGCCTGGAGTGAAAAGGGACACCGTCAGCCCCAGCATTTT. Protein product: CAWSEKGHRQPQHF.

V gene TRBV9 combines with J gene TRBJ2-5, with D unclear. Trimming left V 0 bases short and J 6 bases short, with 12 bases between. Germline CDR1 and CDR2: SGDLS and YYNGEE. This CDR3 comprises 14 residues. The CDR3 DNA follows: TGTGCCAGCAGCGTAGACGGAGCGCTAAAGACCCAGTACTTC. This encodes CASSVDGALKTQYF.

The genes are TRBV7-9 and TRBJ1-1, with a weak D call TRBD1 (5 bases). The CDR3 covers 13 residues. Trimming removed 7 bases at V and 4 bases at J, with 13 bases between. Germline V gene data show CDR1 as SEHNR and CDR2 as FQNEAQ (reference sequence). CDR3 bases: TGTGCCAGCACCTCAGGGCCGGGCACTGAAGCTTTCTTT. Its protein product is CASTSGPGTEAFF.